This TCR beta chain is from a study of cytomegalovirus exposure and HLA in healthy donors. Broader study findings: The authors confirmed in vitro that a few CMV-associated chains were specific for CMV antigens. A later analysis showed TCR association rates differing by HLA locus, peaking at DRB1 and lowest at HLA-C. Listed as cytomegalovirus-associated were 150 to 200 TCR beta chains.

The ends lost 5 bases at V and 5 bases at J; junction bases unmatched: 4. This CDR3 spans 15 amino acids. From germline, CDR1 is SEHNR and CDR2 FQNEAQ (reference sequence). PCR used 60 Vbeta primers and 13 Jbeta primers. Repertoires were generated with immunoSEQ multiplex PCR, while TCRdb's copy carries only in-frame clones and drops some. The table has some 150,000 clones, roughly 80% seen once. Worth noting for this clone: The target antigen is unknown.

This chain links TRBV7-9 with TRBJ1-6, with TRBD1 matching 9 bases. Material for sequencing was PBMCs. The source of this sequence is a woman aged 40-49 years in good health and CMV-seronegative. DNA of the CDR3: TGTGCCAGCAGCCGACAGGGGGTCGATAATTCACCCCTCCACTTT. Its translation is CASSRQGVDNSPLHF.